The source of this TCR beta chain is a study of blood T cell repertoires in COVID-19. V was cut by 2 bases and J by 8 bases, with 12 bases left in between. Looked up from germline, CDR1 is MNHNY and CDR2 is SVGAGI (reference sequence). The CDR3 covers 13 residues. Measured with immunoSEQ multiplex PCR; TCRdb has only the in-frame clones, and not every one. The repertoire consists of about 230,000 clones, with 80% to 90% occurring once and the leading ten covering roughly 1.4%. Sequencing input: peripheral blood. The chain joins TRBV6-6 to TRBJ1-1; perhaps TRBD1 as D (5 bases). The origin of this receptor is a woman in her thirties or forties who had recovered from COVID-19. The CDR3 loop is CASSYIQGVEAFF. CDR3 nucleotide sequence: TGTGCCAGCAGTTACATCCAGGGCGTAGAAGCTTTCTTT.